The rows below give T cell receptor beta chains drawn from one sample of a study of shared clonotypes between healthy human individuals. Clones were sequenced by immunoSEQ multiplex PCR, and TCRdb holds only the in-frame ones, with some missing. Altogether around 980,000 clones are present, 78% being singletons, with the ten largest covering more than 0.55%. The sequenced material came from memory CD4+ T cells from PBMCs. Receptor source: a man between 18 and 29 years old in good health. Some clones in this sample may be carry-over from other donors' samples. Both conserved end residues are part of each CDR3. The D gene is left open where the match is weak. Clone sizes are given selectively: once, few, many, or a class where the clone is expanded.

cdr3_nt | cdr3_aa | j_call | clone_size | d_call | v_call
TGTGCCAGTAGTTTGGACAGAAATCAGCCCCAGCATTTT | CASSLDRNQPQHF | TRBJ1-5 | - | - | TRBV19
TGTGCCAGCAGCCCAGCCGGGACAGGGACCTACGAGCAGTACTTC | CASSPAGTGTYEQYF | TRBJ2-7 | once | TRBD1 | TRBV5-4
TGTGCCAGCAGTGAAATCAGTACAGGGGCTAGGACAGATACGCAGTATTTT | CASSEISTGARTDTQYF | TRBJ2-3 | few | TRBD1 | TRBV2
TGCGCCAGCAGCCCATACAGGGGGTCAGAGACCCAGTACTTC | CASSPYRGSETQYF | TRBJ2-5 | once | TRBD1 | TRBV5-1
TGTGCCAGCAAAGAAGACTACAGGAGTATTGAAAAACCGTTTTTT | CASKEDYRSIEKPFF | TRBJ1-4 | - | - | TRBV2
TGCGCCAGCAGCTTGGTACAGGGAGGGGATACGCAGTATTTT | CASSLVQGGDTQYF | TRBJ2-3 | few | - | TRBV5-1
TGCGCCAGCAGCCCCCAGAGTATTGCGGGCCAAGAGACCCAGTACTTC | CASSPQSIAGQETQYF | TRBJ2-5 | - | - | TRBV5-1
TGTGCCAGCAGGGCGGATGGGGTGGCGCCCCAGCATTTT | CASRADGVAPQHF | TRBJ1-5 | - | - | TRBV2
TGTGCCAGCTCACCACCAATGACCAGGGGAAGTCAGCCCCAGCATTTT | CASSPPMTRGSQPQHF | TRBJ1-5 | few | - | TRBV18
TGTGCCGGAGGAGACACAGATACGCAGTATTTT | CAGGDTDTQYF | TRBJ2-3 | - | - | TRBV28
TGTGCCACCAGCTCCCGACTCGAGGCCAAAAACATTCAGTACTTC | CATSSRLEAKNIQYF | TRBJ2-4 | - | - | TRBV15
TGTGCCAGTAGTATAAGGGAAGGTCAGCCCCAGCATTTT | CASSIREGQPQHF | TRBJ1-5 | - | - | TRBV19
TGCGCCAGCAGCTACAACAGGGGCGGCTATGGCTACACCTTC | CASSYNRGGYGYTF | TRBJ1-2 | once | TRBD1 | TRBV5-1
TGCAGCGTTGAAGGTGGGACAGGAACAATGGGGGAGCAGTACTTC | CSVEGGTGTMGEQYF | TRBJ2-7 | - | TRBD1 | TRBV29-1
TGCGCCAGCAGCTCACGGACACTATCCTACGAGCAGTACTTC | CASSSRTLSYEQYF | TRBJ2-7 | - | - | TRBV5-1
TGTGCCAGCAGTTTATACGGGAGCGGTGAGCAGTTCTTC | CASSLYGSGEQFF | TRBJ2-1 | - | - | TRBV27
TGTGCCAGCACCTCCCTTTTGAACACTGAAGCTTTCTTT | CASTSLLNTEAFF | TRBJ1-1 | - | - | TRBV11-2
TGCGCCAGCAGCTTAGCCGGGACAGGGGGCGACATTCAGTACTTC | CASSLAGTGGDIQYF | TRBJ2-4 | - | TRBD1 | TRBV5-1
TGTGCCAGCAGTGTACAGGAGAACACTGAAGCTTTCTTT | CASSVQENTEAFF | TRBJ1-1 | - | - | TRBV6-1
TGTGCCAGCAGCGTAGAAGTTCGCGGCGAGGAGCAGTACTTC | CASSVEVRGEEQYF | TRBJ2-7 | - | - | TRBV9
TGCAGTGCTCTGGGGAATGAGCAGTTCTTC | CSALGNEQFF | TRBJ2-1 | - | - | TRBV20-1
TGTGCCAGCTCTACCGCGGGAGATGGTAATGAGCAGTTCTTC | CASSTAGDGNEQFF | TRBJ2-1 | - | TRBD2 | TRBV28
TGTGCCAGCTCACCACTCCCAGGGGGCTTATCTGGGGCCAACGTCCTGACTTTC | CASSPLPGGLSGANVLTF | TRBJ2-6 | - | TRBD1 | TRBV18
TGTGCCAGCAGCTTTACCTCGGCCGAGCAGTACTTC | CASSFTSAEQYF | TRBJ2-7 | - | - | TRBV7-9
TGTGCCAGCAGTTTAGCACCCCGGACAAGCTTTCCCTATGGCTACACCTTC | CASSLAPRTSFPYGYTF | TRBJ1-2 | - | - | TRBV27
TGTGCCAGCAAGCTATATCCCGGGACTAGGGGACCCGAGCAGTACTTC | CASKLYPGTRGPEQYF | TRBJ2-7 | - | TRBD2 | TRBV5-8
TGTGCCAGCAGCTTACTTCTGGGGGAGGGTCGGACCGGGGAGCTGTTTTTT | CASSLLLGEGRTGELFF | TRBJ2-2 | - | TRBD2 | TRBV7-6
TGTGCCAGCAGCCCCCGGGGTAGCAGTGAGCAGTTCTTC | CASSPRGSSEQFF | TRBJ2-1 | many | - | TRBV11-2
TGCAGTGCTTTCCGGCCCTACGAGCAGTACTTC | CSAFRPYEQYF | TRBJ2-7 | - | - | TRBV20-1
TGTGCCAGCACTATGGACATCCTTGGAAACACCATATATTTT | CASTMDILGNTIYF | TRBJ1-3 | - | - | TRBV6-1
TGTGCCAGCACCCCCGACAGGTCCTATGGCTACACCTTC | CASTPDRSYGYTF | TRBJ1-2 | - | - | TRBV28
TGCGCCAGCAGCTTGGCCGGCGGAACCCAATGGAATGAGCAGTTCTTC | CASSLAGGTQWNEQFF | TRBJ2-1 | - | - | TRBV5-1
TGTGCCAGCAGTGGATCTCGGACGGGGGACAATGAGCAGTTCTTC | CASSGSRTGDNEQFF | TRBJ2-1 | - | - | TRBV25-1
TGCGCCAGCAGCTTGGGGAAGGGTAGTGGCTACACCTTC | CASSLGKGSGYTF | TRBJ1-2 | - | - | TRBV5-1
TGTGCCAGCAGTGAAGGGAGTCGACCTCTCACTGAAGCTTTCTTT | CASSEGSRPLTEAFF | TRBJ1-1 | - | - | TRBV25-1
TGCGCCAGCAGCTTGGACAGGCTGTTGAATGAGCAGTTCTTC | CASSLDRLLNEQFF | TRBJ2-1 | - | - | TRBV5-1
TGTGCCACCAGCACCCGTATCAGAGGGAGGGACACCGGGGAGCTGTTTTTT | CATSTRIRGRDTGELFF | TRBJ2-2 | - | TRBD2 | TRBV15
TGTGCCAGCAGTTACACCCAAGGGGGGGAGCTGTTTTTT | CASSYTQGGELFF | TRBJ2-2 | - | - | TRBV6-6
TGTGCCAGTAGTCTCCTCGGGGGGATGTATCAGCCCCAGCATTTT | CASSLLGGMYQPQHF | TRBJ1-5 | - | - | TRBV19